This T cell receptor (beta chain) was obtained from a study of long-term antiretroviral therapy in people with HIV. Across the study: The earliest specimens came about a decade ahead of the 2015 immediate-ART recommendation.

Study conclusions and caveats: Even long-term ART left TRB diversity below transplant donor controls, despite gains.

The assay used was immunoSEQ (version v3.0), run at survey level. Clones were read by immunoSEQ multiplex PCR, and TCRdb kept only the in-frame ones, dropping some. The repertoire holds roughly 33,000 clones, with just under 80% as singletons. The CDR3 contains 13 residues. V was trimmed by 0 bases and J by 4 bases, leaving 5 bases between them. Per the germline V gene, CDR1 is SGHAT and CDR2 is FQNNGV. Worth noting for this clone: No antigen is known for it.

The specimen comprised unsorted PBMCs, sampled 3.1 years after starting antiretroviral therapy. The chain carries TRBV11-2 and TRBJ2-3, with D unclear. This TCR came from a woman aged 50 to 60 with HIV. The CDR3 loop is CASSLDRADTQYF. CDR3 sequence (DNA): TGTGCCAGCAGCTTAGATCGGGCAGATACGCAGTATTTT.